The source of this T cell receptor (beta chain) is a study of blood T cell repertoires in COVID-19. About the research overall: The United States, Italy and Spain supplied acute and convalescent COVID-19 samples.

This CDR3 comprises 11 residues. V lost 7 bases and J 5 bases, leaving 8 bases between the germline ends. Per germline, CDR1 MGHDK and CDR2 SYGVNS. Per the original methods: Researchers report that nucleated cell counts were estimated from reference gene primer amplification. Repertoires were generated with immunoSEQ multiplex PCR, while TCRdb's copy carries only in-frame clones and drops some. V, J and clone size derive from that table, while D and trimming were established from the DNA sequence. This table holds some 180,000 clones, roughly nine tenths found once. Sequencing was performed on peripheral blood. The chain combines TRBV25-1 with TRBJ2-5; weak D call: TRBD1 (6 bases). This receptor was obtained from a man between 65 and 85 years old with active or convalescent COVID-19. As DNA, the CDR3 is TGTGCCAGCACCACAGGGGAGACCCAGTACTTC. This gives the protein CASTTGETQYF.